Below, 9 T cell receptor beta chains from the same sample are listed, as sequenced in a study of STAT5B mutations in CD4+ large granular lymphocyte leukemia. Profiling relied on immunoSEQ multiplex PCR, and the TCRdb table lists in-frame clones only, not all of them. The repertoire holds around 50,000 clones, with around 82% as singletons. Sequenced material: CD4+ T cells from blood buffy coats. These TCRs come from a human donor in good health.

This chain connects TRBV9 to TRBJ1-5; maybe TRBD1 (5 bases). Germline lookup yields CDR1 SGDLS and CDR2 YYNGEE. Between the trimmed V and J ends, which lost 0 bases and 8 bases, there was a span of 12 bases. The CDR3 is 14 residues long. The CDR3 nucleotides read TGTGCCAGCAGCGTAGATCCGGGGCGAGAGCCCCAGCATTTT. Translation: CASSVDPGREPQHF.

This chain connects TRBV7-6 to TRBJ1-4, with 7 nucleotides matching TRBD1. The CDR3 totals 13 residues. The V gene end was trimmed by 5 bases and the J gene end by 6 bases; junction bases not matched to a gene: 3. Germline V gives CDR1 SGHVS, CDR2 FNYEAQ. CDR3 sequence reads: CASSPGTDEKLFF. The CDR3, as DNA: TGTGCCAGCAGCCCGGGGACAGATGAAAAACTGTTTTTT.

This chain connects TRBV30 to TRBJ2-5, with TRBD2 matching over 9 bases. The CDR3 is 15 residues long. The germline V gene has CDR1 GTSNPN and CDR2 SVGIG (reference sequence). Trimming at V came to 3 bases and at J to 1 base, leaving 6 bases not matched to a gene. The CDR3 is CAWSAGLARQETQYF. The CDR3 DNA reads TGTGCCTGGAGCGCGGGACTAGCTCGCCAAGAGACCCAGTACTTC.

The CDR3 loop is CASGLAGGYEQFF. CDR3 sequence (DNA): TGTGCCTCGGGACTAGCGGGAGGCTATGAGCAGTTCTTC. This chain connects TRBV5-4 to TRBJ2-1, with 15 bases identical to TRBD2. Germline V gene sequence: CDR1 SGHNT, CDR2 YYREEE (reference sequence). The J segment lost 8 bases and the V segment lost 10 bases, leaving 4 bases of the junction unmatched. This CDR3 contains 13 residues.

This rearrangement joins TRBV10-2 to TRBJ2-7; 8 nucleotides line up with TRBD1. Germline CDR1 is WSHSY and CDR2 is SAAADI. V lost 6 bases, J lost 9 bases, and 7 bases stayed unmatched. The CDR3 length is 12 residues. The CDR3 nucleotides read TGCGCCAGCAGAGGACAGGGAAGTAGGCAGTACTTC. Encoded protein: CASRGQGSRQYF.

This chain connects TRBV6-6 to TRBJ2-2; the match to TRBD2 covers 7 bases. Germline CDR1 is MNHNY and CDR2 is SVGAGI (reference sequence). The CDR3 loop spans 14 amino acids. The ends lost 9 bases at V and 5 bases at J; junction bases unmatched: 9. CDR3 nucleotides: TGTGCCAGTGGGGGGGAGGTGATTACCGGGGAGCTGTTTTTT. The encoded protein is CASGGEVITGELFF.

The J gene is TRBJ2-1, the V gene TRBV14, with no clear D. This CDR3 has 14 amino acids. The ends were cut back, 0 bases at V and 2 bases at J, with 5 bases in the middle. Germline CDR1 and CDR2: SGHDN and FVKESK. The CDR3 DNA reads as TGTGCCAGCAGCCAAGATGGGACCTACAATGAGCAGTTCTTC. Translated: CASSQDGTYNEQFF.

The chain is built from TRBV28 and TRBJ1-2; D gene ambiguous. The CDR3 consists of 14 residues. Germline V lookup: CDR1 MDHEN, CDR2 SYDVKM. Deletions cut 2 bases from V and 5 bases from J, with 12 bases between. The CDR3 DNA reads as TGTGCCAGCAGTTTAGGACTGAGAACTTATGGCTACACCTTC. This codes for CASSLGLRTYGYTF.

The rearrangement joins TRBV15 to TRBJ1-4; D remains unclear. This CDR3 comprises 13 residues. The V gene lost 0 bases and the J gene lost 7 bases, with 6 bases spanning the gap. Germline V gene lookup returns CDR1 LNHNV and CDR2 YYDKDF (reference sequence). The CDR3 spells CATSREGGEKLFF. CDR3 DNA sequence: TGTGCCACCAGCAGAGAGGGAGGTGAAAAACTGTTTTTT.